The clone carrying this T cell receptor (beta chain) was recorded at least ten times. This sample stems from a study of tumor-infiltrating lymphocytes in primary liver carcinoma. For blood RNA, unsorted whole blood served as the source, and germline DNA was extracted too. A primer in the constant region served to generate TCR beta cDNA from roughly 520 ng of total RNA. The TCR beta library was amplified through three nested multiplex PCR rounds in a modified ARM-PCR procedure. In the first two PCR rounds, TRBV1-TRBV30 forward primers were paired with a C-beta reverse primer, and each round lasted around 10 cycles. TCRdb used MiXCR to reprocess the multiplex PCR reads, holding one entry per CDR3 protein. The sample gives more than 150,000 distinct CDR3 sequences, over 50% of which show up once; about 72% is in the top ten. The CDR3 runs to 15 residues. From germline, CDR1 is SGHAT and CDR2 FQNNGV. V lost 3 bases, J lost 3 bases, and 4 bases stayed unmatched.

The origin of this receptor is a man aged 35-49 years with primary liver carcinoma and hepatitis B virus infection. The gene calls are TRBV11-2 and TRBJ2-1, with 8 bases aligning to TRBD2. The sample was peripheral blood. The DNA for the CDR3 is TGTGCCAGCAGCTTGACTAGCGCCTACTACAATGAGCAGTTCTTC. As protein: CASSLTSAYYNEQFF. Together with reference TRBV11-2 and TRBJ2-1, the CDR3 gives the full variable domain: EAGVAQSPRYKIIEKRQSVAFWCNPISGHATLYWYQQILGQGPKLLIQFQNNGVVDDSQLPKDRFSAERLKGVDSTLKIQPAKLEDSAVYLCASSLTSAYYNEQFFGPGTRLTVL.